This T cell receptor beta chain was recorded in a study of low-dose radiotherapy and immunotherapy resistance in tumors. Study details: One day before radiation and immunotherapy, intravenous cyclophosphamide 200 mg/m2 was administered, with this repeated every two weeks.

This clonotype was picked up many times. The CDR3 extends over 17 amino acids. Trimming shortened V by 1 base and J by 1 base, and 17 bases separated the two germline ends. The germline V gene has CDR1 SGHRS and CDR2 YFSETQ. cDNA synthesis used a TRAV/TRBV-specific primer set for both chains. TCRs were amplified for 15 to 25 PCR cycles with a constant-region primer and V-primer adapter. TCRdb processed the reads anew with MiXCR; each CDR3 protein has one entry. The sample contains tens of thousands of distinct CDR3 sequences, approximately 54% of which appear only once. The time point here: after trial treatment. Documented treatment: LDRT plus nivolumab, ipilimumab, low-dose cyclophosphamide and aspirin (RACIN trial).

The chain combines TRBV5-1 with TRBJ1-1; D gene unclear. Sequencing used PBMCs, obtained after low-dose radiotherapy plus immunotherapy. The TCR sequence derives from a male donor with gallbladder cancer. The chain's CDR3 is CASSLRFLKHENTEAFF. The DNA for the CDR3 is TGCGCCAGCAGCTTGCGCTTTTTGAAACACGAGAACACTGAAGCTTTCTTT.